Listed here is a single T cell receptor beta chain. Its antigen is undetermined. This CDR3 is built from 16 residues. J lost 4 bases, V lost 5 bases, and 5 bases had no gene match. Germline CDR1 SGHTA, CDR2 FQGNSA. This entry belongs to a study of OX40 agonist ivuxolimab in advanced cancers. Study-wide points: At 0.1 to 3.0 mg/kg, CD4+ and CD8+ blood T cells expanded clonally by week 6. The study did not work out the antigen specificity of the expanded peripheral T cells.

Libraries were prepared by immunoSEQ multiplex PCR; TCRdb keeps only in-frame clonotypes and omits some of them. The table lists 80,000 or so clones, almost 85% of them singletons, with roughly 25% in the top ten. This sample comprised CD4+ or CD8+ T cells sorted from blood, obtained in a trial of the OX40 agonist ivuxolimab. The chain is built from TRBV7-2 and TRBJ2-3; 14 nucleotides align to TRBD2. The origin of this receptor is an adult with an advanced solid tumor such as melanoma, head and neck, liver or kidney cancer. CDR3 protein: CASSPMTSGRADTQYF. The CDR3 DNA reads TGTGCCAGCAGCCCCATGACTAGCGGGAGGGCAGATACGCAGTATTTT.